The rows below give T cell receptor beta chains drawn from one sample of a study of control samples from healthy donors and cancer patients. Clones were sequenced by immunoSEQ multiplex PCR, and TCRdb holds only the in-frame ones, with some missing. The sample records roughly 130,000 clones, just under 95% being singletons. Sequenced input: blood. The receptors were gathered from a man aged 25-45 years in good health. CDR3s include the opening cysteine and the closing phenylalanine or tryptophan. D genes are given only for firm matches. Not all rows give a size; the values are once, few, many and, for expanded clones, a class.

d_gene	v_gene	j_gene	abundance	CDR3aa	CDR3nt
TRBD2	TRBV5-1	TRBJ2-5	.	CASSTQRDEIGDQETQYF	TGCGCCAGCAGCACGCAGCGGGACGAGATTGGAGACCAAGAGACCCAGTACTTC
.	TRBV27	TRBJ1-5	.	CASSLGGVGSQPQHF	TGTGCCAGCAGTTTAGGTGGGGTTGGGTCTCAGCCCCAGCATTTT
.	TRBV7-8	TRBJ1-5	.	CASSPRGSLSNQPQHF	TGTGCCAGCAGCCCGAGGGGCAGTTTGAGCAATCAGCCCCAGCATTTT
.	TRBV29-1	TRBJ2-2	few	CSVDRGSNTGELFF	TGCAGCGTTGATAGGGGCAGTAACACCGGGGAGCTGTTTTTT
TRBD1	TRBV27	TRBJ2-2	once	CASSLARTGNTGELFF	TGTGCCAGCAGTTTAGCGAGGACAGGGAACACCGGGGAGCTGTTTTTT
.	TRBV10-1	TRBJ2-1	.	CASSSTKSLFRRSYNEQFF	TGCGCCAGCAGCTCGACAAAATCCCTTTTCCGGCGCTCCTACAATGAGCAGTTCTTC
TRBD1	TRBV4-3	TRBJ2-3	.	CASSHQQGMTMDTQYF	TGCGCCAGCAGCCACCAACAGGGGATGACAATGGATACGCAGTATTTT
.	TRBV6-1	TRBJ1-1	.	CASSEAWGSPTEAFF	TGTGCCAGCAGTGAAGCCTGGGGGAGCCCCACTGAAGCTTTCTTT
.	TRBV30	TRBJ2-7	.	CAWSLANEQYF	TGTGCCTGGAGTCTAGCGAATGAGCAGTACTTC
.	TRBV2	TRBJ1-5	.	CASKRGDSNQPQHF	TGTGCCAGCAAGAGGGGAGATAGCAATCAGCCCCAGCATTTT
.	TRBV7-9	TRBJ2-3	.	CASSLGVATDTQYF	TGTGCCAGCAGCTTAGGGGTGGCCACAGATACGCAGTATTTT
.	TRBV4-3	TRBJ1-1	.	CASSFGSRVNTEAFF	TGCGCCAGCAGCTTCGGGTCTCGGGTTAACACTGAAGCTTTCTTT
.	TRBV5-1	TRBJ2-1	.	CASSPDGTSSSYNEQFF	TGCGCCAGCAGCCCGGACGGAACATCGAGCTCCTACAATGAGCAGTTCTTC
.	TRBV30	TRBJ1-1	.	CAWAGTSEAFF	TGTGCCTGGGCCGGGACATCCGAAGCTTTCTTT
TRBD1	TRBV11-2	TRBJ1-2	.	CASRFTGTATNYGYTF	TGTGCCAGCAGATTCACCGGGACAGCCACTAACTATGGCTACACCTTC
.	TRBV6-2/TRBV6-3	TRBJ1-6	once	CASNPTGTYNSPLHF	TGTGCCAGCAACCCGACAGGAACCTATAATTCACCCCTCCACTTT
.	TRBV29-1	TRBJ2-2	.	CSATIQGITGELFF	TGCAGCGCCACGATCCAGGGGATAACCGGGGAGCTGTTTTTT
.	TRBV11-2	TRBJ1-1	.	CASSPRTAGNTEAFF	TGTGCCAGCAGCCCCCGGACAGCCGGGAACACTGAAGCTTTCTTT
TRBD2	TRBV6-1	TRBJ2-5	.	CASSDRVGRDRYF	TGTGCCAGCAGTGATCGGGTTGGGAGGGATCGGTACTTC
.	TRBV12-3/TRBV12-4	TRBJ1-1	.	CASMEELNTEAFF	TGTGCCAGCATGGAAGAGCTGAACACTGAAGCTTTCTTT
.	TRBV6-4	TRBJ1-4	.	CASSQFATNEKLFF	TGTGCCAGCAGCCAGTTCGCAACTAATGAAAAACTGTTTTTT
.	TRBV11-3	TRBJ1-3	.	CASSPGGATSGNTIYF	TGTGCCAGCAGCCCAGGCGGAGCTACCTCTGGAAACACCATATATTTT
.	TRBV5-1	TRBJ1-1	.	CASRWDRGPEAFF	TGCGCCAGCAGATGGGACCGGGGCCCTGAAGCTTTCTTT
.	TRBV6-5	TRBJ2-7	.	CATGPTGSYEQYF	TGTGCCACCGGACCCACAGGGTCCTACGAGCAGTACTTC
TRBD1	TRBV11-3	TRBJ2-6	.	CASSLVGQGAGANVLTF	TGTGCCAGCAGCTTAGTTGGACAGGGAGCTGGGGCCAACGTCCTGACTTTC
.	TRBV29-1	TRBJ1-4	.	CSVEILGEKLFF	TGCAGCGTTGAGATACTGGGTGAAAAACTGTTTTTT
.	TRBV28	TRBJ1-2	.	CASSLSTLGGYTF	TGTGCCAGCAGTTTATCCACATTAGGTGGCTACACCTTC
.	TRBV9	TRBJ1-2	.	CASSVGGSNYGYTF	TGTGCCAGCAGCGTAGGAGGCAGCAACTATGGCTACACCTTC
.	TRBV28	TRBJ2-7	.	CASSSIYEQYF	TGTGCCAGCAGTTCGATCTACGAGCAGTACTTC
.	TRBV2	TRBJ2-5	.	CASSEGEETQYF	TGTGCCAGCAGTGAGGGGGAAGAGACCCAGTACTTC
.	TRBV13	TRBJ1-1	.	CASSNSAMNTEAFF	TGTGCCAGCAGCAACAGTGCCATGAACACTGAAGCTTTCTTT
.	TRBV27	TRBJ1-6	.	CASSSLGVYNSPLHF	TGTGCCAGCAGTTCACTCGGGGTCTATAATTCACCCCTCCACTTT
.	TRBV19	TRBJ2-3	.	CASSIYGASESHTQYF	TGTGCCAGTAGTATCTATGGGGCTAGCGAGTCCCATACGCAGTATTTT
TRBD2	TRBV27	TRBJ2-2	.	CASSALALRDTGELFF	TGTGCCAGCAGTGCACTAGCGCTCAGGGACACCGGGGAGCTGTTTTTT
.	TRBV23-1	TRBJ1-5	.	CASSQSRTKQDQPQHF	TGCGCCAGCAGTCAATCTCGGACTAAGCAGGATCAGCCCCAGCATTTT
.	TRBV19	TRBJ1-6	.	CASTKGDGSYSPLHF	TGTGCCAGTACCAAAGGGGATGGGTCCTATTCACCCCTCCACTTT
.	TRBV7-8	TRBJ1-1	.	CASNLEGRTEAFF	TGTGCCAGCAACCTCGAGGGGCGGACTGAAGCTTTCTTT
.	TRBV12-2	TRBJ2-3	.	CASRSAGGLTDTQYF	TGTGCAAGTCGCTCCGCGGGGGGCCTCACAGATACGCAGTATTTT
.	TRBV28	TRBJ2-1	.	CASSLFVTAYNEQFF	TGTGCCAGCAGTTTATTTGTGACAGCCTACAATGAGCAGTTCTTC
TRBD2	TRBV24-1	TRBJ2-3	.	CATATSGTDTQYF	TGTGCCACGGCGACTAGCGGCACAGATACGCAGTATTTT
TRBD1	TRBV28	TRBJ1-1	.	CASSLQGGWSEAFF	TGTGCCAGCAGTTTACAGGGGGGTTGGAGTGAAGCTTTCTTT
.	TRBV30	TRBJ1-5	once	CAWSVGNGQPQHF	TGTGCCTGGAGTGTTGGGAATGGACAGCCCCAGCATTTT
.	TRBV6-5	TRBJ1-3	.	CATKAGNTIYF	TGTGCCACCAAGGCTGGAAACACCATATATTTT
.	TRBV3-1/TRBV3-2	TRBJ2-4	.	CASSVSLSPQNIQYF	TGTGCCAGCAGCGTCTCGCTGAGCCCGCAAAACATTCAGTACTTC
.	TRBV7-2	TRBJ1-6	.	CASSKGPFAYNSPLHF	TGTGCCAGCAGCAAGGGCCCATTCGCCTATAATTCACCCCTCCACTTT
.	TRBV7-2	TRBJ1-1	.	CASSLGRGEAFF	TGTGCCAGCAGCTTAGGGAGGGGTGAAGCTTTCTTT
.	TRBV7-8	TRBJ1-5	.	CASSFQGLGNQPQHF	TGTGCCAGCAGCTTTCAGGGTCTGGGCAATCAGCCCCAGCATTTT
TRBD1	TRBV5-1	TRBJ2-4	.	CASSPGPATGVAKNIQYF	TGCGCCAGCAGCCCGGGCCCCGCCACAGGGGTGGCCAAAAACATTCAGTACTTC
.	TRBV7-9	TRBJ1-4	medium-sized	CASSLIGVTEKLFF	TGTGCCAGCAGCTTAATCGGCGTGACGGAAAAACTGTTTTTT